This entry concerns a single T cell receptor beta chain. As yet, its antigen is unknown. The data were taken from a study of cytomegalovirus exposure and HLA in healthy donors. Study-wide results and caveats: The authors later linked a missense DCLRE1C variant to TCR beta V- and J-gene trimming. The HLA-A and HLA-B alleles of most subjects were reportedly predicted accurately from TCR beta sequences.

A multiplex PCR was run with 60 Vbeta primers and 13 Jbeta primers. Some clones are missing from TCRdb's copy, which holds only in-frame ones; the method was immunoSEQ multiplex PCR. The table records fewer than 200,000 clones, about 80% of them present only once. The CDR3 loop spans 14 amino acids. Trimming stripped 1 base from V and 3 bases from J, with 8 bases between. Per the germline V gene, CDR1 is SGHNT and CDR2 is YYREEE (reference sequence). Unrecorded immune exposures were likely, despite nominal health at sampling. The sequencing sample was made of PBMCs. This clonotype was sampled from a woman in her thirties in good health and CMV-seronegative. V is TRBV5-4 and J is TRBJ2-4; weak D call: TRBD1 (6 bases). CDR3 residues: CASSLPGDKNIQYF. CDR3 nucleotides: TGTGCCAGCAGCTTGCCAGGGGACAAAAACATTCAGTACTTC. The full variable domain, completed using reference TRBV5-4 and TRBJ2-4, is ETGVTQSPTHLIKTRGQQVTLRCSSQSGHNTVSWYQQALGQGPQFIFQYYREEENGRGNFPPRFSGLQFPNYSSELNVNALELDDSALYLCASSLPGDKNIQYFGAGTRLSVL.